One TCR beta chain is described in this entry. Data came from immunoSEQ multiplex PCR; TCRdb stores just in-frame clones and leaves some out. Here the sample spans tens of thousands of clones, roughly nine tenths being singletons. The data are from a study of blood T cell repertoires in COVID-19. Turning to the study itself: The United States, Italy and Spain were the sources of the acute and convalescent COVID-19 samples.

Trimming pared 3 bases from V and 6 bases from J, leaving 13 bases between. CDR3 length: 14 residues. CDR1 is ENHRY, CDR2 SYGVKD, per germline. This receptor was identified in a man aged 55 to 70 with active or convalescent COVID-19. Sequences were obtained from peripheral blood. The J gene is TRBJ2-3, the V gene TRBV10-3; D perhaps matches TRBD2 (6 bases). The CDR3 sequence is CAISDSGGVDTQYF. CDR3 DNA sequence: TGTGCCATCAGTGACTCCGGAGGGGTCGATACGCAGTATTTT.